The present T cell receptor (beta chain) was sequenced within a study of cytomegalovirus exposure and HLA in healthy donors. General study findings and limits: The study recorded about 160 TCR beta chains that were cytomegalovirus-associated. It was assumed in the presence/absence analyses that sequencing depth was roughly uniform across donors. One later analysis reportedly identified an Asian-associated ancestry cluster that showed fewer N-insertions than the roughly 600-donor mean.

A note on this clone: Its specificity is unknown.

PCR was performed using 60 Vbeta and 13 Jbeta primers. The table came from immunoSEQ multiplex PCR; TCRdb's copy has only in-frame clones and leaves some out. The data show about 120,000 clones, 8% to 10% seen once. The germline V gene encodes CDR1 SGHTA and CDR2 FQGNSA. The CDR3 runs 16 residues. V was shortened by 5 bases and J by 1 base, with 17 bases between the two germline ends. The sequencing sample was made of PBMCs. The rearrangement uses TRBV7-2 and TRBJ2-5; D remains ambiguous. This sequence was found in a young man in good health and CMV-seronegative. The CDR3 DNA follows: TGTGCCAGCAGCGCTAGGCGTTCGGCAGCCCAAGAGACCCAGTACTTC. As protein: CASSARRSAAQETQYF.